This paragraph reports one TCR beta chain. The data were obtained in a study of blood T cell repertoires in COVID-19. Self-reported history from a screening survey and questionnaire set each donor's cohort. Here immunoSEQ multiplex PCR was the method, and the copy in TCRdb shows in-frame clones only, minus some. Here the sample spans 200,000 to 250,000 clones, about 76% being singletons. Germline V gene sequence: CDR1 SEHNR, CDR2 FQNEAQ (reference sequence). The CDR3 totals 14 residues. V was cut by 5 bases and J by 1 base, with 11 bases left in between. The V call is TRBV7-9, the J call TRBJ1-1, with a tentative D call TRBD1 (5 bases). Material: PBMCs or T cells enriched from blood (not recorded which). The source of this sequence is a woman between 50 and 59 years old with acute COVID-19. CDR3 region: CASSDRQQNTEAFF. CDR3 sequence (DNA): TGTGCCAGCAGCGACCGACAGCAGAACACTGAAGCTTTCTTT.